Listed below are T cell receptor beta chains from one sample, sequenced in a study of blood T cells in healthy people across ages. From the 5' RACE reads, TCRdb called clonotypes with MiXCR, one entry per CDR3 protein. The sample includes approximately 1,100,000 distinct CDR3 sequences, more than 35% of them seen just once. The sequencing sample was made of blood. The source is a woman aged 55-70 years in good health. Both conserved end residues are part of each CDR3. Each record gives: CDR3 protein, V gene, CDR3 length, J gene.

CDR3: CASSLGSAGGPYEQYF
V: TRBV11-2
length: 16
J: TRBJ2-7

CDR3: CASSQGAFLETQFF
V: TRBV3-1
length: 14
J: NA

CDR3: CASSLVAGGHYEQYF
V: TRBV5-1
length: 15
J: TRBJ2-7

CDR3: CSVEPDRANQPQHF
V: TRBV29-1
length: 14
J: TRBJ1-5

CDR3: CASSSGTGFHQPQHF
V: TRBV28
length: 15
J: TRBJ1-5

CDR3: CASSFLAGEINIQYF
V: TRBV7-2
length: 15
J: TRBJ2-4

CDR3: CSVEKGDWSYGYTF
V: TRBV29-1
length: 14
J: TRBJ1-2

CDR3: CASSPTGTSSDEQFF
V: TRBV11-2
length: 15
J: TRBJ2-1

CDR3: CASSLQASGAVGYEQYF
V: TRBV3-1
length: 17
J: TRBJ2-7

CDR3: CASSFGRSNNEQFF
V: TRBV7-3
length: 14
J: TRBJ2-1

CDR3: CASSRPEGYEQYF
V: TRBV28
length: 13
J: TRBJ2-7

CDR3: CASSSSGALAYEQYF
V: TRBV27
length: 15
J: TRBJ2-7

CDR3: CASSHRTSREQYF
V: TRBV16
length: 13
J: TRBJ2-7

CDR3: CSASGSSRGDTQYF
V: TRBV20-1
length: 14
J: TRBJ2-3

CDR3: CASSWGGDSPLHF
V: TRBV27
length: 13
J: TRBJ1-6

CDR3: CSARPGTSGRSTQYF
V: TRBV20-1
length: 15
J: TRBJ2-3

CDR3: CASQRAGGPGSEQYF
V: TRBV3-1
length: 15
J: TRBJ2-7

CDR3: CSARPGTSGKNIQYF
V: TRBV20-1
length: 15
J: TRBJ2-4

CDR3: CATSRDLQGLASYNEQFF
V: TRBV15
length: 18
J: TRBJ2-1

CDR3: CASSETDRGYSEQYF
V: TRBV2
length: 15
J: NA

CDR3: CASSLRGKDNEQFF
V: TRBV5-1
length: 14
J: TRBJ2-1

CDR3: CASSLGAEWAQETQYF
V: TRBV13
length: 16
J: TRBJ2-5

CDR3: CASSSSGRGGQETQYF
V: TRBV27
length: 16
J: TRBJ2-5

CDR3: CASSVDVGSYNEQYF
V: TRBV9
length: 15
J: TRBJ2-5

CDR3: CASSPKGQETQYF
V: TRBV18
length: 13
J: TRBJ2-5

CDR3: CSARDGDTYEQYF
V: TRBV20-1
length: 13
J: TRBJ2-7

CDR3: CASSYSGVAEGGETQYF
V: TRBV6-5
length: 17
J: TRBJ2-5